This TCR beta chain was recovered during a study of identical twins. TCRdb reprocessed the 5' RACE reads with MiXCR, giving one entry per CDR3 protein. The sample comprises about 790,000 distinct CDR3 sequences, roughly 18% of which are singletons, and around 13% rests with the top ten. The V gene's germline CDR1 is SGHKS and CDR2 YYEKEE (reference sequence). The CDR3 spans 13 residues. Trimming shortened V by 2 bases and J by 1 base, and 7 bases separated the two germline ends. Separately, the same data were catalogued under a study of T cells expressing NK-cell markers. This second study says: The study found dominant NKG2C+ clonotypes at about 1.0-7.5% of CD8+ T cells in 5 or 6 donors.

The rearrangement uses TRBV5-5 and TRBJ2-7; the D is unclear. Sequencing was performed on PBMCs. The receptor's source is a woman under 30 in good health. CDR3 in DNA: TGTGCCAGCAGCTTTGACGTATCCTACGAGCAGTACTTC. Protein sequence: CASSFDVSYEQYF.